The 28 T cell receptor beta chains reported below all come from one sample, sequenced in a study of blood T cell repertoires in COVID-19. TCRdb's copy holds only in-frame clones and misses some; the assay was immunoSEQ multiplex PCR. The sample lists under 250,000 clones; over 80% were seen once. The sample taken for sequencing was peripheral blood. The origin of the receptors is a man aged 30 to 45 with COVID-19, enrolled during active disease.

The chain couples TRBV4-3 to TRBJ1-2, with D possibly matching TRBD1 (5 bases). From germline, CDR1 is LGHNA and CDR2 YSLEER. The CDR3 sequence is 17 residues long. Trimming shortened V by 0 bases and J by 3 bases, and 17 bases separated the two germline ends. CDR3 loop: CASSQESRQGRHYGYTF. The DNA for the CDR3 is TGCGCCAGCAGCCAAGAAAGTAGGCAGGGTCGTCACTATGGCTACACCTTC.

The CDR3 loop reads CAITRGGGSPLHF. CDR3 DNA sequence: TGTGCCATCACACGGGGGGGCGGATCACCCCTCCACTTT. The rearrangement links TRBV10-3 to TRBJ1-6, with D perhaps TRBD1 (6 bases). The V end lost 7 bases, the J end lost 10 bases, and 14 bases lay between the germline ends. The CDR3 has 13 amino acids. In germline, CDR1 is ENHRY, CDR2 SYGVKD.

The V and J genes are TRBV18 and TRBJ1-1; no clear D. The CDR3 sequence is 12 residues long. The V end was cut by 5 bases, the J end by 1 base, with 5 bases between. Germline V gene data show CDR1 as KGHSH and CDR2 as LQKENI. The CDR3 protein is CASSGGNTEAFF. The DNA of the CDR3 is TGTGCCAGCTCAGGAGGGAACACTGAAGCTTTCTTT. The full variable domain, in which reference TRBV18 and TRBJ1-1 provide the parts outside the CDR3, is NAGVMQNPRHLVRRRGQEARLRCSPMKGHSHVYWYRQLPEEGLKFMVYLQKENIIDESGMPKERFSAEFPKEGPSILRIQQVVRGDSAAYFCASSGGNTEAFFGQGTRLTVV.

V usage is TRBV19 and J usage is TRBJ1-4; 7 bases fit TRBD1. The CDR3 runs 15 residues. V trimming: 4 bases; J trimming: 7 bases; junction bases outside the gene matches: 9. The germline V gene has CDR1 LNHDA and CDR2 SQIVND (reference sequence). The CDR3 bases are TGTGCCAGTAGTAGCCTTGGCTCAGGGGGTGAAAAACTGTTTTTT. This translates into CASSSLGSGGEKLFF.

Only a few counts were recorded for this clone. The chain couples TRBV9 to TRBJ2-7, with 9 bases identical to TRBD1. The CDR3 is made up of 14 amino acids. Germline V gene data show CDR1 as SGDLS and CDR2 as YYNGEE. Unmatched junction bases numbered 4, after V lost 3 bases and J lost 3 bases. For the CDR3, the DNA is TGTGCCAGCAGCGCCGGGACAGGGAACTACGAGCAGTACTTC. This gives the protein CASSAGTGNYEQYF.

The chain combines TRBV6-5 with TRBJ2-7, with 8 bases aligning to TRBD1. The CDR3 has 15 amino acids. After removal of 0 bases from V and 3 bases from J, the junction contained 4 bases not matched to a gene. Germline V gene lookup returns CDR1 MNHEY and CDR2 SVGAGI. The CDR3 region has the DNA TGTGCCAGCAGTTACTCCGGACAGGGTAACTACGAGCAGTACTTC. It codes for CASSYSGQGNYEQYF.

This chain joins TRBV2 and TRBJ2-1; D remains ambiguous. CDR3 length: 13 residues. Trimming removed 6 bases at V and 5 bases at J, with 11 bases between. The germline gives CDR1 SNHLY, CDR2 FYNNEI. The CDR3 DNA sequence: TGTGCCAGCAGAAGGAACAGCAACAATGAGCAGTTCTTC. Protein sequence: CASRRNSNNEQFF.

V and J are TRBV13 and TRBJ2-1, with a weak D call TRBD2 (6 bases). The CDR3 consists of 16 residues. Trimming took off 5 bases at V and 2 bases at J, with 16 bases between the two ends. Germline CDR1 reads PRHDT; CDR2 reads FYEKMQ (reference sequence). CDR3 sequence reads: CASSPTGTSTYNEQFF. The CDR3 bases are TGTGCCAGCAGCCCCACCGGGACTTCTACCTACAATGAGCAGTTCTTC.

This clone was seen a few times. The CDR3 protein is CASGGRPTGELFF. DNA for the CDR3: TGTGCCTCCGGGGGGCGGCCCACCGGGGAGCTGTTTTTT. V gene TRBV24-1 combines with J gene TRBJ2-2, with D maybe TRBD2 (7 bases). Germline V CDR1 and CDR2: KGHDR, SFDVKD. Trimming stripped 12 bases from V and 4 bases from J, with 14 bases between. The CDR3 consists of 13 residues.

This chain joins TRBV5-1 and TRBJ2-7; TRBD2 aligns across 7 bases. The trim removed 0 bases at V and 0 bases at J, leaving 3 bases unmatched. Germline V gene lookup returns CDR1 SGHRS and CDR2 YFSETQ. The CDR3 has 15 residues. CDR3 loop: CASSLEGGSSYEQYF. In DNA form, the CDR3 reads TGCGCCAGCAGCTTGGAAGGCGGGAGCTCCTACGAGCAGTACTTC.

The chain is built from TRBV18 and TRBJ1-2; D ambiguous. This CDR3 comprises 13 residues. V was cut by 0 bases and J by 8 bases, with 10 bases left in between. Germline CDR1 reads KGHSH; CDR2 reads LQKENI. The CDR3 nucleotides are TGTGCCAGCTCACCACCGATCGGGGTCGGCTACACCTTC. It encodes CASSPPIGVGYTF.

The rearrangement uses TRBV5-4 and TRBJ1-2; 10 bases are a match to TRBD1. Trimming removed 2 bases from V and 5 bases from J; junction bases left unmatched: 3. This CDR3 has 14 amino acids. Germline V gene sequence: CDR1 SGHNT, CDR2 YYREEE (reference sequence). The CDR3 coding sequence is TGTGCCAGCAGCTTCGACAGGGGGCGGTATGGCTACACCTTC. It is translated as CASSFDRGRYGYTF.

This sequence joins TRBV19 and TRBJ1-6; a weak D match, TRBD1 (5 bases). V gave up 4 bases and J gave up 14 bases, with 24 bases separating them. Germline assignment: CDR1 LNHDA and CDR2 SQIVND (reference sequence). The CDR3 has 16 amino acids. Here the CDR3 reads CASSNPTGFHQGALHF. DNA of the CDR3: TGTGCCAGTAGTAATCCCACGGGCTTTCATCAGGGTGCCCTCCACTTT.

V usage is TRBV27 and J usage is TRBJ1-1, with unresolved D. CDR3 length: 13 amino acids. The ends were cut back, 3 bases at V and 2 bases at J, with 7 bases in the middle. Germline V CDR1 and CDR2: MNHEY, SMNVEV (reference sequence). CDR3: CASSFPGNTEAFF. DNA of the CDR3: TGTGCCAGCAGTTTTCCAGGTAACACTGAAGCTTTCTTT.

The J gene is TRBJ2-3, the V gene TRBV5-1; unclear D gene. Germline V gene lookup returns CDR1 SGHRS and CDR2 YFSETQ. The V gene lost 4 bases and the J gene lost 2 bases, with 11 bases spanning the gap. The CDR3 is 14 residues long. The chain's CDR3 is CASSRDSFTDTQYF. CDR3 DNA sequence: TGCGCCAGCAGCCGAGACTCCTTCACAGATACGCAGTATTTT. Drawing the rest from reference TRBV5-1 and TRBJ2-3, the complete variable domain is KAGVTQTPRYLIKTRGQQVTLSCSPISGHRSVSWYQQTPGQGLQFLFEYFSETQRNKGNFPGRFSGRQFSNSRSEMNVSTLELGDSALYLCASSRDSFTDTQYFGPGTRLTVL.

The gene calls are TRBV24-1 and TRBJ2-1; maybe TRBD1 (6 bases). In germline, CDR1 is KGHDR, CDR2 SFDVKD. V was shortened by 6 bases and J by 7 bases, with 15 bases between the two germline ends. The CDR3 has 14 amino acids. Written as DNA, the CDR3 is TGTGCCACCAGTTCAGGACAGCCTCATAATGAGCAGTTCTTC. Its translation: CATSSGQPHNEQFF.

Worth noting for this clone: Other nucleotide sequences from this sample produce the same CDR3. V is TRBV7-9 and J is TRBJ1-5; D possibly corresponds to TRBD1 (6 bases). The germline V gene encodes CDR1 SEHNR and CDR2 FQNEAQ (reference sequence). V lost 3 bases and J lost 4, with 13 bases in between. The CDR3 has 15 residues. This CDR3 is CASSLAGGANQPQHF. The CDR3 DNA follows: TGTGCCAGCAGCTTGGCCGGGGGGGCAAATCAGCCCCAGCATTTT.

The V gene is TRBV7-9, the J gene TRBJ1-1; tentatively, D is TRBD1 (5 bases). CDR3 size: 15 residues. V lost 2 bases to trimming and J lost 3 bases, with 13 bases between them. CDR1 SEHNR and CDR2 FQNEAQ come from the germline V gene (reference sequence). CDR3 DNA sequence: TGTGCCAGCAGCTTAACGGGGGGTCCTCACACTGAAGCTTTCTTT. Its translation: CASSLTGGPHTEAFF.

The chain employs TRBV7-9 and TRBJ1-3; D is uncertain. The CDR3 is 14 residues long. Germline V CDR1 and CDR2: SEHNR, FQNEAQ (reference sequence). V lost 4 bases and J lost 0, with 7 bases in between. The CDR3 reads CASSYEDSGNTIYF. The CDR3 nucleotides read TGTGCCAGCAGCTACGAGGACTCTGGAAACACCATATATTTT. Filled out from reference TRBV7-9 and TRBJ1-3, the complete variable domain reads DTGVSQNPRHKITKRGQNVTFRCDPISEHNRLYWYRQTLGQGPEFLTYFQNEAQLEKSRLLSDRFSAERPKGSFSTLEIQRTEQGDSAMYLCASSYEDSGNTIYFGEGSWLTVV.

The J gene is TRBJ1-1, the V gene TRBV2; D perhaps matches TRBD1 (5 bases). CDR3 length: 14 residues. The ends were cut back, 4 bases at V and 1 base at J, with 10 bases in the middle. The germline gives CDR1 SNHLY, CDR2 FYNNEI. CDR3 bases: TGTGCCAGCAGTGTAGGGCAGGGGAACACTGAAGCTTTCTTT. Translation: CASSVGQGNTEAFF.

The V gene is TRBV6-2 or TRBV6-3, the J gene TRBJ1-1, with no clear D. V lost 4 bases and J 1 base, leaving 10 bases between the germline ends. CDR1 and CDR2 (germline): MNHEY, SVGEGT. The CDR3 loop spans 14 amino acids. This chain's CDR3 is CASSFRLRNTEAFF. The CDR3 bases are TGTGCCAGCAGTTTTCGACTGCGGAACACTGAAGCTTTCTTT.

V gene TRBV6-5 combines with J gene TRBJ2-3; 15 bases fit TRBD2. From germline, CDR1 is MNHEY and CDR2 SVGAGI. CDR3 length equals 15 residues. J lost 10 bases, V lost 3 bases, and 5 bases had no gene match. CDR3 amino acids: CASSYGTSGRSPQYF. CDR3 in DNA: TGTGCCAGCAGTTATGGGACTAGCGGGAGGAGTCCGCAGTATTTT.

The rearrangement joins TRBV7-2 to TRBJ2-2; D gene ambiguous. The V gene lost 0 bases and the J gene lost 0 bases, with 11 bases spanning the gap. The germline V gene has CDR1 SGHTA and CDR2 FQGNSA. The CDR3 is 17 residues long. This chain's CDR3 is CASSLALGFPNTGELFF. The CDR3 DNA is TGTGCCAGCAGCTTAGCGCTCGGGTTCCCGAACACCGGGGAGCTGTTTTTT.

This clone showed up just a few times. The chain has TRBV5-1 and TRBJ1-2, with 9 nucleotides matching TRBD1. The J segment lost 7 bases and the V segment lost 0 bases, leaving 10 bases of the junction unmatched. The germline V gene has CDR1 SGHRS and CDR2 YFSETQ. The CDR3 is 16 amino acids. CDR3 sequence: CASSLAGTGFSAGYTF. DNA for the CDR3: TGCGCCAGCAGCTTGGCCGGGACAGGGTTTTCCGCTGGCTACACCTTC.

This chain connects TRBV19 to TRBJ1-6; 8 nucleotides match TRBD1. V trimming: 6 bases; J trimming: 1 base; junction bases outside the gene matches: 11. In germline, CDR1 is LNHDA, CDR2 SQIVND (reference sequence). The CDR3 consists of 18 residues. The CDR3 nucleotides are TGTGCCAGTAGCCCGACTGCGACAGGGGCATCCTATAATTCACCCCTCCACTTT. Amino acid sequence: CASSPTATGASYNSPLHF.

This chain links TRBV6-2 or TRBV6-3 with TRBJ1-5, with 9 bases matching TRBD1. Germline V gene lookup returns CDR1 MNHEY and CDR2 SVGEGT. Trimming removed 5 bases from V and 2 bases from J; junction bases left unmatched: 1. This CDR3 comprises 14 residues. The CDR3 DNA reads TGTGCCAGCAGTAGACAGGGGGGCAATCAGCCCCAGCATTTT. Translation: CASSRQGGNQPQHF.

This clone has just a few counts. V is TRBV28 and J is TRBJ1-1; the D gene is possibly TRBD1 (6 bases). This CDR3 is 15 amino acids long. CDR1 is MDHEN and CDR2 is SYDVKM in the germline V gene. Trimming stripped 3 bases from V and 2 bases from J, with 13 bases between. CDR3 sequence reads: CASSFAPTGNTEAFF. CDR3 nucleotides: TGTGCCAGCAGTTTTGCCCCGACAGGAAACACTGAAGCTTTCTTT.

The chain uses TRBV24-1 and TRBJ2-1; TRBD2 aligns across 15 bases. The CDR3 length is 16 residues. J gave up 8 bases and V 4 bases, and 5 bases lay outside the gene matches. Germline-derived CDR1 and CDR2 are KGHDR and SFDVKD. The CDR3, as DNA: TGTGCCACCAGTGACCCCGGACTAGCGGGAGGGGATGAGCAGTTCTTC. It is translated as CATSDPGLAGGDEQFF.